This TCR beta chain was captured by sequencing in a study of early T cells in non-severe SARS-CoV-2 infection (dated by TCRdb to the early 2020s). In the study overall: Because TCR sequencing relied on bulk RNA taken from unsorted whole blood, pairing of alpha and beta chains was not possible. What the study reported, not specific to this receptor: VDJdb matching was skewed toward anti-spike CD8 responses and likely underestimated virus-specific expansions, missing private and CD4 specificities.

The library was produced with 5' RACE. Sequenced using a NextSeq 500. Unique molecular identifiers were attached to individual cDNA molecules in the TCR library protocol so that sequencing error and PCR bias could be corrected. Both TCR alpha and beta chains were sequenced, and tight co-correlation was observed between alpha and beta sequence abundances in each sample. The original pipeline was this. Decombinator V4 was used to annotate the V gene, J gene and CDR3 of the TCR sequences. TCRs were defined as expanded if a significant change between any two time points was detected under a Poisson model with p below 0.0001. TCR abundances were normalised to the total number of TCRs sequenced per sample and were expressed as counts per million. MAIT TCRs were defined by TRAV1-2 paired with TRAJ12, TRAJ20 or TRAJ33, and iNKT TCRs by TRAV10 paired with TRAJ18. A search of VDJdb, accessed on 1 November 2021, was run for TCRs annotated to CMV, EBV and SARS-CoV-2, with TCRs annotated for multiple antigens excluded. TCRdb itself trimmed the public reads at Q25 with fastp, ran MiXCR and retained productive beta chains. Records with the same CDR3 protein are collapsed into one entry carrying the most frequent genes and DNA. What appears here as the V and J calls and clone size reflects TCRdb's work, not the paper's. The sample has tens of thousands of distinct CDR3 sequences on record, around 12% of them singletons. Over 3% of the sample belongs to the ten largest clones.

Taken from the germline V gene, the CDR1 and CDR2 loops are SGHVS and FQNEAQ. Deletion took 1 base off V and 6 bases off J, with a span of 21 bases between the germline ends. The CDR3 runs 17 amino acids, cysteine and phenylalanine included. Of all the DNA, just the CDR3 is kept, 51 bases in frame from base 1. As to this clonotype: The antigen it recognizes is unknown. No quality values exist for individual bases; no much larger clone is one base distant.

The study was a case-control design nested within a healthcare worker cohort in London, UK, with weekly nasopharyngeal swab PCR tests and blood sampling. Healthcare workers were recruited between 23 and 31 March 2020, during the week of the UK lockdown, and were followed weekly for up to roughly 15 weeks. The receptor was derived from an adult who was a healthcare worker with PCR-confirmed SARS-CoV-2 infection or an uninfected control (not recorded which). Sequenced input: whole blood. This receptor chain uses TRBV7-8 and TRBJ2-5; D gene: possibly TRBD1, on 6 matching bases. Here is the DNA: TGTGCCAGCAGCTTAGAATCGGCAGGGGCCGAGGTTAAGACCCAGTACTTC. It specifies CASSLESAGAEVKTQYF.